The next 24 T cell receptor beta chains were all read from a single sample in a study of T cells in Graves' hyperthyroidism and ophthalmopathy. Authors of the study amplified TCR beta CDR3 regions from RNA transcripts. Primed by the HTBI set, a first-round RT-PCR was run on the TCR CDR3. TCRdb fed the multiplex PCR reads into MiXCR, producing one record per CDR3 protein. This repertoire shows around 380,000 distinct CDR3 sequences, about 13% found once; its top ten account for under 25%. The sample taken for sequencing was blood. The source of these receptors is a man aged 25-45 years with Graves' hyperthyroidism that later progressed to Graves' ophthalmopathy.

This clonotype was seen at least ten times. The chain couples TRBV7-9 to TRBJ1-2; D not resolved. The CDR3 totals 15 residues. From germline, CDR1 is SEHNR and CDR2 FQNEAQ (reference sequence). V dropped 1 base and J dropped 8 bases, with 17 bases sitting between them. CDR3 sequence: CASSLDGATIGGYTF. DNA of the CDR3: TGTGCCAGCAGCTTAGATGGAGCCACTATTGGCGGCTACACCTTC.

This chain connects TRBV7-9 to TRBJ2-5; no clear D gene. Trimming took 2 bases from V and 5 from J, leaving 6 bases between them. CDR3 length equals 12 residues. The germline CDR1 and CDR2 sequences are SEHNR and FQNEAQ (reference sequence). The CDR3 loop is CASSLFRETQYF. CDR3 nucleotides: TGTGCCAGCAGCTTATTTCGGGAGACCCAGTACTTC. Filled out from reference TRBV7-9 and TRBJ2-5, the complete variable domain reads DTGVSQNPRHKITKRGQNVTFRCDPISEHNRLYWYRQTLGQGPEFLTYFQNEAQLEKSRLLSDRFSAERPKGSFSTLEIQRTEQGDSAMYLCASSLFRETQYFGPGTRLLVL.

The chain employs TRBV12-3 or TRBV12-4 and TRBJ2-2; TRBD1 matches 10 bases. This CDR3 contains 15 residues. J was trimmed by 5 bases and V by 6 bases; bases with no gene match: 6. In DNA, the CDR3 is TGTGCCAGCAGCTACGGGACAGGGGCAACCGGGGAGCTGTTTTTT. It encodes CASSYGTGATGELFF.

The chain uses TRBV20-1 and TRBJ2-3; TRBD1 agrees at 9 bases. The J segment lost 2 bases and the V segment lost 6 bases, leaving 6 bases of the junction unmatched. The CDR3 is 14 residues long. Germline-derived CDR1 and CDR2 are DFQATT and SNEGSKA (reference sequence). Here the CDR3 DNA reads TGCAGTGCCGGACTACAGGGGGCCACAGATACGCAGTATTTT. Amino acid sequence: CSAGLQGATDTQYF.

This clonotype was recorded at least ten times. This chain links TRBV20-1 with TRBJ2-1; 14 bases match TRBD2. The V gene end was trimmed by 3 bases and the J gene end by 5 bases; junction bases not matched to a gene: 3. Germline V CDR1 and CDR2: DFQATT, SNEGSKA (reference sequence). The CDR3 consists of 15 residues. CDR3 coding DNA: TGCAGTGCTAGGCGGGGACTAGCGGGGGACAATGAGCAGTTCTTC. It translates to CSARRGLAGDNEQFF.

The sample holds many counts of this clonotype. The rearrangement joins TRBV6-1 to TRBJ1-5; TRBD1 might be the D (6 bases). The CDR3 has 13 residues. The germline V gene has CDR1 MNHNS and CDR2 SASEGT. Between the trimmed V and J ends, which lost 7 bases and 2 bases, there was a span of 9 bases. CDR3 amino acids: CASNQGRNQPQHF. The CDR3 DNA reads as TGTGCCAGCAATCAGGGGCGCAATCAGCCCCAGCATTTT.

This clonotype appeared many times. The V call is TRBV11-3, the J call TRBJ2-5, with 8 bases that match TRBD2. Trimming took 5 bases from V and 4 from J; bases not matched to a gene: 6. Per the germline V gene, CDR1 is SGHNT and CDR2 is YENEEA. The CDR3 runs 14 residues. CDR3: CASSRPAGGETQYF. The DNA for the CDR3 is TGTGCCAGCAGCCGGCCTGCGGGGGGAGAGACCCAGTACTTC.

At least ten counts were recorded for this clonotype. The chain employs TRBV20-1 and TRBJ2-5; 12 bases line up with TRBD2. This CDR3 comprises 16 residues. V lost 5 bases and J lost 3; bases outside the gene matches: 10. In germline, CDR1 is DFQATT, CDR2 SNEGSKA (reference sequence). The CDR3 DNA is TGCAGTGCTGAGACTAGCGGGGGCGTAGGGGAAGAGACCCAGTACTTC. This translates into CSAETSGGVGEETQYF.

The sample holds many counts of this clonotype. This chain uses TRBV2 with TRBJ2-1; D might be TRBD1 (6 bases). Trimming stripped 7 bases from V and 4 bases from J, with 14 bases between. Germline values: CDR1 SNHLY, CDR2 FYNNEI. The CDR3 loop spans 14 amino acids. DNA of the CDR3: TGTGCCAGCACCCCCCGACAGGCGTACAATGAGCAGTTCTTC. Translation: CASTPRQAYNEQFF.

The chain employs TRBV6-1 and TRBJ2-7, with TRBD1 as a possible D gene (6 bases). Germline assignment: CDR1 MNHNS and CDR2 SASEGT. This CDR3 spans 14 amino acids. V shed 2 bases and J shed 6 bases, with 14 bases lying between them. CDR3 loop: CASSEFRGRIEQYF. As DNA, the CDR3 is TGTGCCAGCAGTGAATTCAGGGGAAGGATCGAGCAGTACTTC.

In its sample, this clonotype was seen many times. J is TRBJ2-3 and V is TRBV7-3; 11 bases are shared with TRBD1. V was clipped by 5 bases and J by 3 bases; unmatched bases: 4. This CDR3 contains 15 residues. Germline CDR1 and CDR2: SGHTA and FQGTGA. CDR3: CASSPGTGGTDTQYF. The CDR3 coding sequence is TGTGCCAGCAGCCCCGGGACAGGGGGTACAGATACGCAGTATTTT. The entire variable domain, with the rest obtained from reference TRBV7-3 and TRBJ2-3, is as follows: GAGVSQTPSNKVTEKGKYVELRCDPISGHTALYWYRQSLGQGPEFLIYFQGTGAADDSGLPNDRFFAVRPEGSVSTLKIQRTERGDSAVYLCASSPGTGGTDTQYFGPGTRLTVL.

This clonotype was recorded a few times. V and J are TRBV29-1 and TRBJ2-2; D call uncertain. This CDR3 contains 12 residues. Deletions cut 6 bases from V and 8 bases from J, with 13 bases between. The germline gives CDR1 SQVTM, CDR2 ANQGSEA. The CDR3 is CSVRTATGELFF. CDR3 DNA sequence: TGCAGCGTCCGGACCGCCACGGGGGAGCTGTTTTTT.

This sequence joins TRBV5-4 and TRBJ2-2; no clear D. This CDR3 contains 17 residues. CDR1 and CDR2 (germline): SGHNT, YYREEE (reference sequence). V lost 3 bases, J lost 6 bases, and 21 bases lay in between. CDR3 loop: CASSSTWTALVAGELFF. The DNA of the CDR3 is TGTGCCAGCAGCTCAACTTGGACGGCTCTGGTAGCCGGGGAGCTGTTTTTT.

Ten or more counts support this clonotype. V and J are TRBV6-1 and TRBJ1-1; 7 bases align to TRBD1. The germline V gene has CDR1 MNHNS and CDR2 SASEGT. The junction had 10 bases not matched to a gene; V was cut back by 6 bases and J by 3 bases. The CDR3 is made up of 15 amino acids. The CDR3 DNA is TGTGCCAGCAGCTCACCCGACAGGGCGGACACTGAAGCTTTCTTT. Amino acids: CASSSPDRADTEAFF.

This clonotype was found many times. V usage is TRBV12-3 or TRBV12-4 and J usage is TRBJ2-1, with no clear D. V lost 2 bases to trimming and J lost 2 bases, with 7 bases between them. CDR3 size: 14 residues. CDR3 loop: CASSLLHPYNEQFF. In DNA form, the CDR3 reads TGTGCCAGCAGTTTATTACACCCCTACAATGAGCAGTTCTTC.

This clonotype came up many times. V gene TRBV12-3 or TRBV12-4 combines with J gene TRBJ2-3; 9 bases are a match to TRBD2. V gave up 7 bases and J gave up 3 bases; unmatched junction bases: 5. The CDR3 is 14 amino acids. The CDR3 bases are TGTGCCAGCAACTTAGCGGGGGAGACAGATACGCAGTATTTT. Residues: CASNLAGETDTQYF.

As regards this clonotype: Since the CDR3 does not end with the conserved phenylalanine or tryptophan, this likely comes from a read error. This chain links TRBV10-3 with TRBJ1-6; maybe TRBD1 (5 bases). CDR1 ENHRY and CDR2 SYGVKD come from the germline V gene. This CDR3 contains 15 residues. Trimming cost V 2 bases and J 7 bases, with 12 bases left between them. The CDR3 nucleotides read TGTGCCATCAGTGAGGTTGAGGGGCGAAATTCACCCCTCCACCTT. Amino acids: CAISEVEGRNSPLHL.

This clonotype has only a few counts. This chain's CDR3 is CASSSGTDETQYF. CDR3 nucleotide sequence: TGTGCCAGCAGTTCAGGGACAGACGAGACCCAGTACTTC. The chain has TRBV6-1 and TRBJ2-5; 7 nucleotides align to TRBD1. V dropped 5 bases and J dropped 5; count of bases not matched to a gene: 5. CDR3 size: 13 residues. Germline CDR1 MNHNS, CDR2 SASEGT.

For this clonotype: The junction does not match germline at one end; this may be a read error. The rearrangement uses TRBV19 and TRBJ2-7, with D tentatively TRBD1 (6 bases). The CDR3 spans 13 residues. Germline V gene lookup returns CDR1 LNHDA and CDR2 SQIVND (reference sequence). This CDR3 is CASSSGQPYVQYF. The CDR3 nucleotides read TGTGCCAGTAGTTCCGGACAGCCCTACGTGCAGTACTTC.

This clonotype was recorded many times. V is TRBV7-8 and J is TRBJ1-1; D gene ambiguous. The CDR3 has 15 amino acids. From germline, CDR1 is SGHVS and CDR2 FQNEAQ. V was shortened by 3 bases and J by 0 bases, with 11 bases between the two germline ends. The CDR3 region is CASSFPRTMNTEAFF. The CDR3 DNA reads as TGTGCCAGCAGCTTCCCTAGAACTATGAACACTGAAGCTTTCTTT. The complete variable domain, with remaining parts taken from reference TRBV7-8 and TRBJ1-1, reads GAGVSQSPRYKVAKRGQDVALRCDPISGHVSLFWYQQALGQGPEFLTYFQNEAQLDKSGLPSDRFFAERPEGSVSTLKIQRTQQEDSAVYLCASSFPRTMNTEAFFGQGTRLTVV.

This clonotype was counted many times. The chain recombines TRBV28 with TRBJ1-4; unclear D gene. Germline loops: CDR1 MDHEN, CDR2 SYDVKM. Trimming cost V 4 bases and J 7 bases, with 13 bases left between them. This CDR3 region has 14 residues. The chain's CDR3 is CASSSGDWSEKLFF. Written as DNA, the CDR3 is TGTGCCAGCAGTTCCGGGGATTGGAGTGAAAAACTGTTTTTT.

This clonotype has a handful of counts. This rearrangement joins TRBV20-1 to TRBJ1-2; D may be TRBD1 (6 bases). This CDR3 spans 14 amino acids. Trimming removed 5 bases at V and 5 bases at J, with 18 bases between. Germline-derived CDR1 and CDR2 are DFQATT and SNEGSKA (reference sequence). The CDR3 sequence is CSASPGVWGYGYTF. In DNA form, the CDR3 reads TGCAGTGCTTCCCCAGGGGTATGGGGATATGGCTACACCTTC.

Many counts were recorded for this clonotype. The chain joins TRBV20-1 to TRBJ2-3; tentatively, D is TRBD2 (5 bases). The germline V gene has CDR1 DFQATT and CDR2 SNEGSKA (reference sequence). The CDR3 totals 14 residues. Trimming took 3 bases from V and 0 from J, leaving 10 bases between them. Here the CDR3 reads CSASYAGSTDTQYF. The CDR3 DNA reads TGCAGTGCTAGTTATGCGGGTAGCACAGATACGCAGTATTTT.

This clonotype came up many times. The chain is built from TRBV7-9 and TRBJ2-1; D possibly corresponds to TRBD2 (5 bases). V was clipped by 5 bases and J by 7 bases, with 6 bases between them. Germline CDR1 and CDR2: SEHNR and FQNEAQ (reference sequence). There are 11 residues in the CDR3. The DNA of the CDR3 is TGTGCCAGCAGCCGGAGGAATGAGCAGTTCTTC. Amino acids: CASSRRNEQFF.